This T cell receptor beta chain was observed in a study of neoadjuvant nivolumab and ipilimumab in lung cancer. For the study at large: Patients got nivolumab 3 mg/kg on days 1, 15 and 29; combination added ipilimumab 1 mg/kg day 1.

This table comes from immunoSEQ multiplex PCR, and its TCRdb copy is limited to in-frame clones, with some not included. The sample includes fewer than 25,000 clones, 82% of them seen just once. Study outcomes and limitations: Blood richness before therapy tracked richness in tumors resected after neoadjuvant therapy. Only two of four nivolumab-treated tumors gained richness and clonality by surgery. Compared with tumor-adjacent uninvolved lung, resected tumors showed greater richness and clonality.

By proportion, this clone is medium-sized. Its cognate antigen is unknown. The germline gives CDR1 LGHNA, CDR2 YNFKEQ. V lost 0 bases and J 0 bases, leaving 9 bases between the germline ends. The CDR3 sequence is 17 residues long. J is TRBJ2-6 and V is TRBV4-2; tentative D call: TRBD2 (5 bases). This clonotype was sampled from an adult with non-small cell lung cancer. The sequencing used peripheral blood, collected before neoadjuvant nivolumab, alone or with ipilimumab. CDR3: CASSQDGSASGANVLTF. The CDR3 DNA follows: TGTGCCAGCAGCCAAGATGGTAGCGCCTCTGGGGCCAACGTCCTGACTTTC.